This T cell receptor (beta chain) was profiled in a study of tumor T cells in aggressive B-cell lymphoma. Assay used: immunoSEQ multiplex PCR; TCRdb lists only in-frame clones, some missing. Among fewer than 6,500 clones, roughly 93% were seen once, and the ten largest hold approximately 3.9%. Germline CDR1 reads GTSNPN; CDR2 reads SVGIG (reference sequence). The trim removed 0 bases at V and 5 bases at J, leaving 4 bases unmatched. The CDR3 has 15 residues. This TCR was sampled from an adult with diffuse large B cell lymphoma. The V gene is TRBV30, the J gene TRBJ2-7; 13 positions agree with TRBD2. Sequencing used tumor tissue. CDR3 nucleotide sequence: TGTGCCTGGAGTGTCAAACTAGCGGGGGGGAACGAGCAGTACTTC. It codes for CAWSVKLAGGNEQYF.